The following is a TCR beta chain sequence with its context. Method: immunoSEQ multiplex PCR; TCRdb's copy keeps in-frame clones and lacks some. There are under 110,000 clones in the sample; about 85% occur only once, and 1.5% to 2% lies in the top ten. These data belong to a study of blood T cell repertoires in COVID-19. Study in general: The United States, Italy and Spain provided the acute and convalescent COVID-19 samples. PBMCs, B-cell-depleted T cells, or T cells provided the cDNA or gDNA that made up the material.

What was sequenced was peripheral blood. The source of this sequence is a woman aged 70 to 79 with active or convalescent COVID-19.

DNA for the CDR3: TGTGCCAGCAGCGCCAGCGGGGGTGGGGGTCCAGATACGCAGTATTTT. Protein: CASSASGGGGPDTQYF. The chain carries TRBV9 and TRBJ2-3; TRBD2 agrees at 8 bases. The germline V gene has CDR1 SGDLS and CDR2 YYNGEE. CDR3 size: 16 residues. Unmatched junction bases numbered 10, after V lost 3 bases and J lost 4 bases.